Following are 18 T cell receptor beta chains from one sample sequenced in a study of cytomegalovirus exposure and HLA in healthy donors. Primers: 60 Vbeta forward and 13 Jbeta reverse. The data were produced by immunoSEQ multiplex PCR, yet TCRdb's version contains in-frame clones alone and is incomplete. The sample holds some 140,000 clones, more than 70% seen once. Sequenced sample: PBMCs. All receptors derive from a male donor in good health and CMV-seropositive.

This sequence joins TRBV18 and TRBJ1-2; D is perhaps TRBD1 (6 bases). CDR3 length: 15 residues. The germline CDR1 and CDR2 sequences are KGHSH and LQKENI. Deletions cut 2 bases from V and 8 bases from J, with 18 bases between. This CDR3 is CASSPGQPVSGGYTF. The DNA for the CDR3 is TGTGCCAGCTCACCAGGACAGCCCGTTTCAGGGGGCTACACCTTC.

This chain joins TRBV5-6 and TRBJ1-1; 9 nucleotides line up with TRBD1. The germline V gene encodes CDR1 SGHDT and CDR2 YYEEEE. Trimming took 5 bases from V and 4 from J; bases not matched to a gene: 6. The CDR3 is made up of 14 amino acids. CDR3 sequence: CASRPTGGATEAFF. The CDR3 coding sequence is TGTGCCAGCAGGCCCACAGGGGGCGCCACTGAAGCTTTCTTT.

The chain uses TRBV28 and TRBJ2-6; no reliable D call. V was cut by 3 bases and J by 0 bases, with 15 bases left in between. CDR3 length: 18 residues. Germline CDR1 is MDHEN and CDR2 is SYDVKM. The CDR3 loop reads CASSFFLGDLSGANVLTF. CDR3 DNA sequence: TGTGCCAGCAGTTTTTTTCTCGGTGATCTCTCTGGGGCCAACGTCCTGACTTTC.

The chain uses TRBV12-5 and TRBJ2-3, with TRBD1 matching 7 bases. This CDR3 has 15 amino acids. The trim removed 2 bases at V and 6 bases at J, leaving 8 bases unmatched. CDR1 is LGHNT, CDR2 FRNRAP, per germline. The CDR3, as DNA: TGTGCTAGTGGTTTGTCAGGGGGAATAAGTGATACGCAGTATTTT. Residues: CASGLSGGISDTQYF.

This clone was detected once. The V and J genes are TRBV28 and TRBJ2-7; D ambiguous. Germline V gene data show CDR1 as MDHEN and CDR2 as SYDVKM. V was clipped by 2 bases and J by 0 bases, with 5 bases between them. The CDR3 totals 13 residues. The CDR3: CASSLRDSYEQYF. Written as DNA, the CDR3 is TGTGCCAGCAGTTTAAGAGACTCCTACGAGCAGTACTTC.

In this sample, this clone turned up a few times. The chain couples TRBV6-1 to TRBJ2-7, with 7 bases aligning to TRBD1. This CDR3 has 15 residues. CDR1 and CDR2 from the germline V gene are MNHNS and SASEGT. The junction had 13 bases not matched to a gene; V was cut back by 7 bases and J by 4 bases. CDR3 sequence reads: CASNVPGQTSYEQYF. The CDR3 DNA reads TGTGCCAGCAATGTACCGGGACAGACCTCTTACGAGCAGTACTTC.

The chain has TRBV9 and TRBJ2-1, with 11 bases identical to TRBD2. The CDR3 runs to 16 residues. The V and J ends lost 4 bases and 3 bases, in that order; junction bases with no gene match: 6. In germline, CDR1 is SGDLS, CDR2 YYNGEE. The chain's CDR3 is CASSSLGLADYNEQFF. The CDR3 DNA is TGTGCCAGCAGCTCCTTGGGACTAGCGGACTACAATGAGCAGTTCTTC.

J is TRBJ1-1 and V is TRBV5-4, with D hard to call. V was cut by 2 bases and J by 2 bases, with 10 bases left in between. The germline gives CDR1 SGHNT, CDR2 YYREEE (reference sequence). The CDR3 consists of 14 residues. The CDR3 nucleotides are TGTGCCAGCAGCTTTTGGAGACGAAACACTGAAGCTTTCTTT. Protein: CASSFWRRNTEAFF.

The rearrangement uses TRBV29-1 and TRBJ2-7; 7 bases are shared with TRBD1. The CDR3 runs 14 residues. Germline V gene data show CDR1 as SQVTM and CDR2 as ANQGSEA. Unmatched junction bases numbered 8, after V lost 4 bases and J lost 2 bases. CDR3 sequence: CSVGPRGLPYEQYF. The CDR3 nucleotides read TGCAGCGTTGGACCCAGGGGGTTGCCCTACGAGCAGTACTTC.

The rearrangement uses TRBV5-4 and TRBJ1-2; unclear D gene. This CDR3 has 15 amino acids. Germline V lookup: CDR1 SGHNT, CDR2 YYREEE (reference sequence). The V end lost 4 bases, the J end lost 0 bases, and 13 bases lay between the germline ends. CDR3 in amino acids: CASSPAVRANYGYTF. Written as DNA, the CDR3 is TGTGCCAGCAGCCCGGCCGTGAGGGCTAACTATGGCTACACCTTC.

CDR3 in DNA: TGTGCCAGCAGCTTATCGGGCGGGGGTAATGAGCAGTTCTTC. Its protein product is CASSLSGGGNEQFF. This chain links TRBV7-3 with TRBJ2-1; 7 bases are shared with TRBD2. CDR3 length: 14 amino acids. Trimming cost V 2 bases and J 7 bases; bases outside gene matches: 5. Germline V CDR1 and CDR2: SGHTA, FQGTGA.

The chain is built from TRBV6-9 and TRBJ2-1; 8 positions agree with TRBD2. With 3 bases clipped from V and 0 bases from J, the junction kept 13 bases outside the gene matches. Germline lookup yields CDR1 MNHGY and CDR2 SVAAGI. The CDR3 runs 19 residues. The CDR3 reads CASSYFRVKAGVSYNEQFF. The CDR3 region has the DNA TGTGCCAGCAGTTACTTCAGGGTAAAAGCGGGAGTCTCCTACAATGAGCAGTTCTTC.

The chain recombines TRBV7-3 with TRBJ2-5; TRBD2 might be the D (5 bases). The J call may be in error: the DNA end matches TRBJ2-7 better. Germline CDR1 reads SGHTA; CDR2 reads FQGTGA. The CDR3 is 16 residues long. The DNA of the CDR3 is TGTGCCAGCAGCTTACCCCCGATAGAGCGGTTTTACGAGCAGTACTTC. It yields the protein CASSLPPIERFYEQYF.

The chain has TRBV6-5 and TRBJ2-3; perhaps TRBD2 as D (5 bases). V was clipped by 4 bases and J by 9 bases, with 8 bases between them. In germline, CDR1 is MNHEY, CDR2 SVGAGI. The CDR3 runs 11 residues. DNA of the CDR3: TGTGCCAGCAGTTCAGCGGAGACGCAGTATTTT. This translates into CASSSAETQYF.

This clone was observed a handful of times. This chain uses TRBV6-4 with TRBJ2-1; TRBD2 might be the D (5 bases). The germline gives CDR1 MRHNA, CDR2 SNTAGT. The CDR3 contains 16 residues. Trimming left V 0 bases short and J 10 bases short, with 19 bases between. The CDR3 loop is CASSDSSRLDLSEQFF. DNA for the CDR3: TGTGCCAGCAGTGACTCATCACGACTGGACTTGAGCGAGCAGTTCTTC.

This clone was observed once. The chain uses TRBV2 and TRBJ1-6, with TRBD1 identical over 10 bases. This CDR3 region has 15 residues. The junction had 3 bases not matched to a gene; V was cut back by 3 bases and J by 7 bases. Germline V gene lookup returns CDR1 SNHLY and CDR2 FYNNEI. CDR3 sequence: CASSETGGLNSPLHF. As DNA, the CDR3 is TGTGCCAGCAGTGAGACAGGGGGCTTGAATTCACCCCTCCACTTT.

This chain uses TRBV7-2 with TRBJ1-2; 9 positions agree with TRBD1. This CDR3 is built from 15 residues. With V trimmed by 4 bases and J by 3 bases, 6 bases remained unmatched. Germline CDR1 SGHTA, CDR2 FQGNSA. CDR3 sequence: CASSSGTGRYYGYTF. DNA for the CDR3: TGTGCCAGCAGCTCTGGGACAGGGCGCTACTATGGCTACACCTTC.

V usage is TRBV7-9 and J usage is TRBJ1-2; D possibly corresponds to TRBD1 (5 bases). The CDR3 length is 17 residues. Germline V gene lookup returns CDR1 SEHNR and CDR2 FQNEAQ (reference sequence). Trimming cost V 4 bases and J 2 bases, with 20 bases left between them. The CDR3 coding sequence is TGTGCCAGCAGCTCACTAAAGGAGGGACTCAGGAACTATGGCTACACCTTC. Its protein product is CASSSLKEGLRNYGYTF.